The 2 T cell receptor beta chains below were found in one sample sequenced in a study of blood T cell repertoires in COVID-19. TCRdb's copy holds only in-frame clones and misses some; the assay was immunoSEQ multiplex PCR. Counted here are tens of thousands of clones, around four fifths occurring once; the ten biggest clones make up roughly 2.5%. The sequenced sample was peripheral blood. These receptors came from a man aged 80 or over with active or convalescent COVID-19.

This chain links TRBV7-9 with TRBJ1-5; no firm D call. Germline CDR1 reads SEHNR; CDR2 reads FQNEAQ (reference sequence). The V end was cut by 5 bases, the J end by 5 bases, with 13 bases between. The CDR3 sequence is 14 residues long. CDR3 protein: CASSPLDGDQPQHF. The DNA for the CDR3 is TGTGCCAGCAGCCCCCTAGACGGTGATCAGCCCCAGCATTTT. Full variable domain (remainder filled in from reference TRBV7-9 and TRBJ1-5): DTGVSQNPRHKITKRGQNVTFRCDPISEHNRLYWYRQTLGQGPEFLTYFQNEAQLEKSRLLSDRFSAERPKGSFSTLEIQRTEQGDSAMYLCASSPLDGDQPQHFGDGTRLSIL.

This rearrangement joins TRBV6-4 to TRBJ2-2; 8 bases match TRBD1. The CDR3 has 15 amino acids. V lost 6 bases, J lost 4 bases, and 7 bases stayed unmatched. In germline, CDR1 is MRHNA, CDR2 SNTAGT. For the CDR3, the DNA is TGTGCCAGCAGCCTACAGGGGGAGAGCACCGGGGAGCTGTTTTTT. Encoded protein: CASSLQGESTGELFF.